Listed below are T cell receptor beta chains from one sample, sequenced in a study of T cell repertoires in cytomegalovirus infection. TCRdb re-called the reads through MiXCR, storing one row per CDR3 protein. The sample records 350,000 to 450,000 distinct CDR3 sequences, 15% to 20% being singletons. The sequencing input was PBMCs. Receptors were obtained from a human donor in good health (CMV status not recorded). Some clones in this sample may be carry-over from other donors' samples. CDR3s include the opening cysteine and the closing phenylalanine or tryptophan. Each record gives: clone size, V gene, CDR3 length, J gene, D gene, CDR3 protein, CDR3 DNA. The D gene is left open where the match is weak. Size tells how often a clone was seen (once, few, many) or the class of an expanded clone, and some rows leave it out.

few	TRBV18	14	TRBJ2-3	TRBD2	CASQIAGVEDTQYF	TGTGCCAGCCAAATAGCGGGAGTGGAGGATACGCAGTATTTT
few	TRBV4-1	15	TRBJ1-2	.	CASSRLLRADYGYTF	TGCGCCAGCAGCCGACTACTCCGGGCCGACTATGGCTACACCTTC
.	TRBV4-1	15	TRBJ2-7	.	CASSQETADSYEQYF	TGCGCCAGCAGCCAAGAAACGGCGGATTCCTACGAGCAGTACTTC
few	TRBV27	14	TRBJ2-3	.	CASSYGPVSDTQYF	TGTGCCAGCAGTTACGGGCCAGTGTCGGATACGCAGTATTTT
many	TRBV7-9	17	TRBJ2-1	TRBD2	CASSLATASGSYNEQFF	TGTGCCAGCAGCTTAGCTACGGCTAGCGGGAGTTATAATGAGCAGTTCTTC
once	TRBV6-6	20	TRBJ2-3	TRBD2	CASSSAENVFGGGAGDTQYF	TGTGCCAGCAGTTCCGCCGAAAATGTCTTTGGCGGGGGGGCTGGAGATACGCAGTATTTT
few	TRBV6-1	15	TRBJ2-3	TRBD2	CASLSTSGGTDTQYF	TGTGCCAGCTTATCTACTAGCGGGGGCACAGATACGCAGTATTTT
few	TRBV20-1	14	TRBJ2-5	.	CSARAPLVRETQYF	TGCAGTGCGAGGGCCCCACTAGTCAGGGAGACCCAGTACTTC
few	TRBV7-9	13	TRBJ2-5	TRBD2	CATDSGGKETQYF	TGTGCCACCGATAGCGGGGGGAAAGAGACCCAGTACTTC
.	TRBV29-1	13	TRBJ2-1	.	CSVGRTFWNEQFF	TGCAGCGTTGGGCGGACCTTCTGGAATGAGCAGTTCTTC
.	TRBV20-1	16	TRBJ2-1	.	CSARAPWQERVNEQFF	TGCAGTGCTAGAGCCCCGTGGCAGGAACGGGTAAATGAGCAGTTCTTC
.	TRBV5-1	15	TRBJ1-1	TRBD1	CASSSRGSGHTEAFF	TGCGCCAGCAGCTCCAGGGGGTCCGGGCACACTGAAGCTTTCTTT
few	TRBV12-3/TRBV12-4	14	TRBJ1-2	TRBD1	CASSQTGTGGYNTF	TGTGCCAGCAGCCAGACCGGGACAGGGGGCTATAACACCTTC
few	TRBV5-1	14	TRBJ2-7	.	CASSPETTLAEQYF	TGCGCCAGCAGCCCCGAGACTACCCTCGCCGAGCAGTACTTC
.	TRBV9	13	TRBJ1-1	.	CASSRGSNTEAFF	TGTGCCAGCAGCCGGGGGTCAAACACTGAAGCTTTCTTT
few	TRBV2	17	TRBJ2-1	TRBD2	CASSLRLAGVSYNEQFF	TGTGCCAGCAGTCTACGACTAGCGGGAGTATCCTACAATGAGCAGTTCTTC
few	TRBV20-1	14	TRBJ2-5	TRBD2	CSARRGGPGETQYF	TGCAGTGCTAGACGCGGGGGGCCGGGGGAGACCCAGTACTTC
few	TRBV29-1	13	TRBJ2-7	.	CSVGGTGKGEQYF	TGCAGCGTTGGGGGAACAGGGAAAGGAGAGCAGTACTTC
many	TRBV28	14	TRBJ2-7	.	CASSPRGASYEQYF	TGTGCCAGCAGTCCCCGGGGGGCCTCCTACGAGCAGTACTTC
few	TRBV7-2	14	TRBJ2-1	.	CASSPRQALNEQFF	TGTGCCAGCAGCCCTCGACAAGCCCTCAATGAGCAGTTCTTC
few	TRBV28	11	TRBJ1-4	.	CASSSVEKLFF	TGTGCCAGCAGTTCTGTTGAAAAACTGTTTTTT
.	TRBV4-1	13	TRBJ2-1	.	CASSLGTRNEQFF	TGCGCCAGCAGCCTTGGGACCCGCAATGAGCAGTTCTTC
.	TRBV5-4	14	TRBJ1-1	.	CASSQQVANTEAFF	TGTGCCAGCAGCCAACAGGTTGCGAACACTGAAGCTTTCTTT
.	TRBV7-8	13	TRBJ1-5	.	CASSHKDNQPQHF	TGTGCCAGCAGCCATAAGGACAATCAGCCCCAGCATTTT
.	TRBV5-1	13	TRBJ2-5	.	CASSFTGMETQYF	TGCGCCAGCAGCTTTACAGGGATGGAGACCCAGTACTTC
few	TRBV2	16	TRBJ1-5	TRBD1	CASSPGQGDSNQPQHF	TGTGCCAGCAGCCCGGGACAGGGAGACTCCAATCAGCCCCAGCATTTT
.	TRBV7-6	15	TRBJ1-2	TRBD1	CASSPQDRAAYGYTF	TGTGCCAGCAGCCCCCAGGACAGGGCTGCCTATGGCTACACCTTC
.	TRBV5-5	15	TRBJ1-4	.	CASSPIATNNEKLFF	TGTGCCAGCAGCCCCATAGCGACCAATAATGAAAAACTGTTTTTT
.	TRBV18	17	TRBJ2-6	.	CASSPPRGPGGANVLTF	TGTGCCAGCTCACCACCCAGGGGTCCTGGGGGGGCCAACGTCCTGACTTTC
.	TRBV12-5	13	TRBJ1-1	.	CASGLQGRTEAFF	TGTGCTAGTGGTCTTCAAGGAAGGACTGAAGCTTTCTTT
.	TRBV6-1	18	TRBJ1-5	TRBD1	CASSYRGTGVTGNQPQHF	TGTGCCAGCAGCTATAGGGGGACAGGGGTTACGGGCAATCAGCCCCAGCATTTT
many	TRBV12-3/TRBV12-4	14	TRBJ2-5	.	CASSGDTDQETQYF	TGTGCCAGCAGTGGTGACACAGACCAAGAGACCCAGTACTTC
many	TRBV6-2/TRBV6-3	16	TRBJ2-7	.	CASSRRADLLPYEQYF	TGTGCCAGCAGTCGGAGGGCTGACCTACTACCCTACGAGCAGTACTTC
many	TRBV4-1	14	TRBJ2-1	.	CASSQRSGADEQFF	TGCGCCAGCAGCCAACGATCGGGGGCTGATGAGCAGTTCTTC
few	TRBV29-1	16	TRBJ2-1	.	CSVLHRHSLPSLKQFF	TGCAGCGTTCTCCACAGGCACAGCCTCCCCTCCCTGAAGCAGTTCTTC
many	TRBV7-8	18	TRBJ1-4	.	CASSLSGGRNRASEKLFF	TGTGCCAGCAGCTTATCGGGGGGGAGAAACAGGGCCTCTGAAAAACTGTTTTTT
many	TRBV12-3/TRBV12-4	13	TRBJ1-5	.	CASSSGLGQPQHF	TGTGCCAGCAGCTCAGGGTTAGGTCAGCCCCAGCATTTT
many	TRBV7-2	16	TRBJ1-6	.	CASSAPTGADNSPLHF	TGTGCCAGCAGCGCCCCTACGGGGGCAGATAATTCACCCCTCCACTTT
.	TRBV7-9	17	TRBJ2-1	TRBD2	CASSARGTGGPINEQFF	TGTGCCAGCAGCGCCCGGGGTACGGGAGGGCCAATCAATGAGCAGTTCTTC
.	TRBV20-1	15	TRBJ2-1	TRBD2	CSATTSAPPYNEQFF	TGCAGTGCAACGACTAGCGCGCCGCCCTACAATGAGCAGTTCTTC
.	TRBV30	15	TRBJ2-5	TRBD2	CAWSTGLAGAETQYF	TGTGCCTGGAGTACCGGACTAGCGGGAGCAGAGACCCAGTACTTC
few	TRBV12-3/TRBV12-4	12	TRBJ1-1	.	CASNPRAGEAFF	TGTGCCAGCAACCCTCGGGCAGGGGAGGCTTTCTTT
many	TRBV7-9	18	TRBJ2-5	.	CASSLGSLRSTDRETQYF	TGTGCCAGCAGCTTAGGGTCCCTGCGTTCTACGGATAGAGAGACCCAGTACTTC